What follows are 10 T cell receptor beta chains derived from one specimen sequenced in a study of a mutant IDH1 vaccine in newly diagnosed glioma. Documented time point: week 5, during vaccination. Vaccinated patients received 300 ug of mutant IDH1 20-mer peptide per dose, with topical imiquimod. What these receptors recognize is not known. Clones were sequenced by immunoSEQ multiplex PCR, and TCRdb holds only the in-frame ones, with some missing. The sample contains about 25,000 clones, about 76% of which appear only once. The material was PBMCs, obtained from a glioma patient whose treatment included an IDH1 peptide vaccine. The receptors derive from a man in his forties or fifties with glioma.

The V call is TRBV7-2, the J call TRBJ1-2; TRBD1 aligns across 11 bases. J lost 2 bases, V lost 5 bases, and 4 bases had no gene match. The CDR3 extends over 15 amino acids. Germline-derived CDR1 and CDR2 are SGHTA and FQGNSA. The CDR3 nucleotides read TGTGCCAGCAGCCTTGGACAGGGGGCCAACTATGGCTACACCTTC. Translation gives CASSLGQGANYGYTF.

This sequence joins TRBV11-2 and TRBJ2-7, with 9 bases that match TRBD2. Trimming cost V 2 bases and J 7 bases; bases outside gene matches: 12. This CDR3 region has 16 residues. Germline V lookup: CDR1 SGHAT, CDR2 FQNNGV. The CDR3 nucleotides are TGTGCCAGCAGCTTATTTCGGATAGCGGGAGACTCTGAGCAGTACTTC. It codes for CASSLFRIAGDSEQYF.

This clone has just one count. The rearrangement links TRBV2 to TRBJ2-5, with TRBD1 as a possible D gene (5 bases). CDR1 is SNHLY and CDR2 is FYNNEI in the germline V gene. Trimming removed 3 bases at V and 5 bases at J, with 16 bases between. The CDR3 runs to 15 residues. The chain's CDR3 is CASSDLVTARETQYF. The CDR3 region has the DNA TGTGCCAGCAGTGATCTCGTGACAGCAAGGGAGACCCAGTACTTC. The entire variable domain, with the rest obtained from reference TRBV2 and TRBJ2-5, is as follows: EPEVTQTPSHQVTQMGQEVILRCVPISNHLYFYWYRQILGQKVEFLVSFYNNEISEKSEIFDDQFSVERPDGSNFTLKIRSTKLEDSAMYFCASSDLVTARETQYFGPGTRLLVL.

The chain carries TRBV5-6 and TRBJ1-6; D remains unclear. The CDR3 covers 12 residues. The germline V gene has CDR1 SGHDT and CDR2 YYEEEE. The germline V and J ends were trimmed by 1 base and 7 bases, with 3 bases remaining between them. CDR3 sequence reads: CASSLRNSPLHF. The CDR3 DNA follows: TGTGCCAGCAGCTTGAGAAATTCACCCCTCCACTTT. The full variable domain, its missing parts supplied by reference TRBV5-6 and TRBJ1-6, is DAGVTQSPTHLIKTRGQQVTLRCSPKSGHDTVSWYQQALGQGPQFIFQYYEEEERQRGNFPDRFSGHQFPNYSSELNVNALLLGDSALYLCASSLRNSPLHFGNGTRLTVT.

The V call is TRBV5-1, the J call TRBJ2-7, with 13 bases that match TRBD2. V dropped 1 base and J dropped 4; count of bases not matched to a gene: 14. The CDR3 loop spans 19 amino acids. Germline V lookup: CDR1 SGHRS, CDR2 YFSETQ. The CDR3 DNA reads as TGCGCCAGCAGCTTGTTTGAGAGAGGACTAGCGGGAGAACAGTACGAGCAGTACTTC. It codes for CASSLFERGLAGEQYEQYF.

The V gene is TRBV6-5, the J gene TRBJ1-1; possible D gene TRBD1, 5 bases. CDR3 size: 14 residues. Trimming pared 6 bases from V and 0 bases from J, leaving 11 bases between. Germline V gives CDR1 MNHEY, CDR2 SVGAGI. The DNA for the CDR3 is TGTGCCAGCAGGGTCAGGGAAATGAACACTGAAGCTTTCTTT. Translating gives CASRVREMNTEAFF.

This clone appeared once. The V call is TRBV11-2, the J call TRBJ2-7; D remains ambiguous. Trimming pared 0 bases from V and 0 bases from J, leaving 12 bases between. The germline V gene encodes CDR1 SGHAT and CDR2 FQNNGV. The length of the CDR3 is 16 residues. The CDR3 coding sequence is TGTGCCAGCAGCTTAGATGCCCGGCGAGTCTCCTACGAGCAGTACGTC. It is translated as CASSLDARRVSYEQYV.

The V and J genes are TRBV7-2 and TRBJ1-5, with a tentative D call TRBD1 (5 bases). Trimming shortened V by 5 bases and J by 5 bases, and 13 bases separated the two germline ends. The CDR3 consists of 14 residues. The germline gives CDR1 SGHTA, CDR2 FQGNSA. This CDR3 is CASSPTVAYQPQHF. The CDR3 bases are TGTGCCAGCAGCCCGACAGTAGCTTATCAGCCCCAGCATTTT.

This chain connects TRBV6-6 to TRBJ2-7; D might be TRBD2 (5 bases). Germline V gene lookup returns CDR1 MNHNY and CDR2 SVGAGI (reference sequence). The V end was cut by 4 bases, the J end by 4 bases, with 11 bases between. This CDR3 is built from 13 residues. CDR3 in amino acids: CASSLAGDYEQYV. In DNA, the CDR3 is TGTGCCAGCAGTTTGGCGGGCGATTACGAGCAGTACGTC.

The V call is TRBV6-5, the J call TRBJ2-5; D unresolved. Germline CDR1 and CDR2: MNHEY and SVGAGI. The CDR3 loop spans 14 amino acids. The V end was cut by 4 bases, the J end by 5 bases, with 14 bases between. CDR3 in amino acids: CASSLSASVETQYF. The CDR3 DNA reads TGTGCCAGCAGTTTATCGGCCTCTGTCGAGACCCAGTACTTC.